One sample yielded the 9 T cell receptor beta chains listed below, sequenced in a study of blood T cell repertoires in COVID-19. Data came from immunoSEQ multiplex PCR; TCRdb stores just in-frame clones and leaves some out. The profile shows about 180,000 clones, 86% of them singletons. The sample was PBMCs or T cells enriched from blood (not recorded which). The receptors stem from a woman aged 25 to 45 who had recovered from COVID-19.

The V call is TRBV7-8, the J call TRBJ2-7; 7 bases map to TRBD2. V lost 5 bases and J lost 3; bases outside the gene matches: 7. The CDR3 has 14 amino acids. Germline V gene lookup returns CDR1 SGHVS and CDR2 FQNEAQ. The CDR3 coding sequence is TGTGCCAGCAGCCTAGGAGCGGGGAACTACGAGCAGTACTTC. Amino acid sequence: CASSLGAGNYEQYF.

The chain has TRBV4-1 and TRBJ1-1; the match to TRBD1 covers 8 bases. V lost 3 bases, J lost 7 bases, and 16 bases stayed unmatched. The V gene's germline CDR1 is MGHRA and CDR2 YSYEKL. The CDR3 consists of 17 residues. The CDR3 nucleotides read TGCGCCAGCAGCCATCTAGACAGGGGCAGAAGTGCCTTTGAAGCTTTCTTT. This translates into CASSHLDRGRSAFEAFF.

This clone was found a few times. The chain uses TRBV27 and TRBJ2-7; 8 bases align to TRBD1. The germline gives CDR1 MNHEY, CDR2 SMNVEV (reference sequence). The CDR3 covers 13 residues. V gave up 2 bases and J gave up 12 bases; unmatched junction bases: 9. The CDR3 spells CASSLTQGALLYF. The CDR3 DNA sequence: TGTGCCAGCAGTTTAACCCAGGGGGCGCTTCTGTACTTC.

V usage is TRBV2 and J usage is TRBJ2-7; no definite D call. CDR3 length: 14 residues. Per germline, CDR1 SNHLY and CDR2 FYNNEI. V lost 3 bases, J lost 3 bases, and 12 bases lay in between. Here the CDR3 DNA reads TGTGCCAGCAGTGATATTGTGGGCCTCTACGAGCAGTACTTC. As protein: CASSDIVGLYEQYF.

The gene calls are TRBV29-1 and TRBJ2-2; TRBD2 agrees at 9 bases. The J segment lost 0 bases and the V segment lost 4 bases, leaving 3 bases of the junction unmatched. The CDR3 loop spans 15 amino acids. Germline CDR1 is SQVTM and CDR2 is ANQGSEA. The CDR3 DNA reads TGCAGCGTTGTCGCGGGAGGGACGAACACCGGGGAGCTGTTTTTT. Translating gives CSVVAGGTNTGELFF.

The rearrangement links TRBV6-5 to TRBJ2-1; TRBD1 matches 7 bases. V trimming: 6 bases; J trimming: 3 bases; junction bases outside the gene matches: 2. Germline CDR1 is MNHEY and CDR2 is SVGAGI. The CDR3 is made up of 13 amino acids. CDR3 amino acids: CASRTGNYNEQFF. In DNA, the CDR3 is TGTGCCAGCAGGACAGGGAACTACAATGAGCAGTTCTTC.

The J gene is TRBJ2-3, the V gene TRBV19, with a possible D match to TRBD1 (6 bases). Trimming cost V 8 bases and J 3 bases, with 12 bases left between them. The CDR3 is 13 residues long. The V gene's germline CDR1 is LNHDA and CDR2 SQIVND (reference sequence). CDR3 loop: CASGRGTTDTQYF. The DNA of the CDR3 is TGTGCCAGTGGAAGGGGGACAACAGATACGCAGTATTTT.

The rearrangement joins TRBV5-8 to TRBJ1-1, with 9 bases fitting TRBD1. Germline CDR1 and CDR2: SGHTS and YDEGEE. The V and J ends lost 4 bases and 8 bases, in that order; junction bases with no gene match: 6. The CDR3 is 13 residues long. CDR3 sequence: CASSPTGGREAFF. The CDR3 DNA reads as TGTGCCAGCAGCCCGACAGGGGGTCGGGAAGCTTTCTTT.

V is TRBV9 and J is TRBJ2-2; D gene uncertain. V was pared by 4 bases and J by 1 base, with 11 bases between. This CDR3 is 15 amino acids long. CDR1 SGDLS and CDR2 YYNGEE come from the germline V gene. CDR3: CASSISRGNTGELFF. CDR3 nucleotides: TGTGCCAGCAGCATCTCTAGAGGGAACACCGGGGAGCTGTTTTTT.